The clone carrying this T cell receptor beta chain occurred many times. Its antigen is not identified. Germline values: CDR1 MNHNS, CDR2 SASEGT. The V gene end was trimmed by 6 bases and the J gene end by 2 bases; junction bases not matched to a gene: 6. This CDR3 is built from 15 residues. A single record per CDR3 protein comes from TCRdb applying MiXCR to the RT-PCR reads. Altogether over 400,000 distinct CDR3 sequences are present, around 13% being singletons, with the ten largest covering around 13%. The data are from a study of response to subunit inactivated influenza vaccine. Study-wide findings and caveats: It was suggested by the authors that few new T cells are recruited by each seasonal influenza vaccination.

The sequence was obtained from a man aged 50 or older who received an inactivated influenza vaccine. The chain couples TRBV6-1 to TRBJ1-2; TRBD1 agrees at 10 bases. The sample here was PBMCs from blood, taken more than 35 days after vaccination. CDR3 nucleotide sequence: TGTGCCAGCAGCACCGGGGGACAGGGGAACTATGGCTACACCTTC. Its translation is CASSTGGQGNYGYTF.